Listed below are T cell receptor beta chains from one sample, sequenced in a study of technical replicates of blood from a few donors. Using immunoSEQ multiplex PCR, the repertoire was profiled, and TCRdb retains in-frame clones only, with some absent. The repertoire has 56,000 or so clones, 90% to 95% of them found once; the top ten carry about 3.2%. Material for sequencing was PBMCs. The receptors shown here come from a human donor in good health. Some clones in this sample may be carry-over from other donors' samples. Each CDR3 is given with its conserved first and last residue.

v_gene	j_gene	CDR3aa
TRBV4-3	TRBJ2-1	CASSQDRGAYNEQFF
TRBV19	TRBJ1-2	CASSIFQAANYGYTF
TRBV14	TRBJ2-3	CASSQDGEGDTQYF
TRBV30	TRBJ2-7	CAWSKGLSTEQYF
TRBV7-9	TRBJ1-2	CASSLDTPLRGYTF
TRBV6-6	TRBJ1-5	CATSVRGNQPQHF
TRBV19	TRBJ1-2	CASSEDRGLGYTF
TRBV7-3	TRBJ1-1	CASSYSGQGEAFF
TRBV7-6	TRBJ2-3	CASSLSTDTQYF
TRBV5-1	TRBJ2-3	CASSRGASGSGADTQYF
TRBV6-5	TRBJ2-7	CASSSGTGGAREQYF
TRBV9	TRBJ2-3	CASSTRRDSDTQYF
TRBV9	TRBJ2-1	CASSATSGRAYNEQFF
TRBV7-2	TRBJ2-6	CASSLEREGVLTF
TRBV5-1	TRBJ2-3	CASSLGQGTTDTQYF
TRBV10-3	TRBJ1-5	CATRDSHSNQPQHF
TRBV29-1	TRBJ1-2	CSVPDRVYGYTF
TRBV30	TRBJ1-5	CAWSLFSTGPQHF
TRBV7-8	TRBJ2-7	CASSSAVTSGNYEQYF
TRBV15	TRBJ2-5	CATSRGRLAAYQETQYF